The next 27 T cell receptor beta chains were all read from a single sample in a study of T cell responses to AZD1222 COVID-19 vaccine. The protocol was immunoSEQ multiplex PCR, while the TCRdb copy is restricted to in-frame clones and leaves out a portion. This table has 70,000 or so clones, around 90% appearing once. The sequencing here drew on peripheral blood, taken on day 0 of AZD1222 vaccination. The receptors derive from an adult in good health.

This clone was counted only a few times. V and J are TRBV11-1 and TRBJ2-3, with no clear D. This CDR3 has 16 residues. CDR1 is SGHAT and CDR2 is FQDESV in the germline V gene (reference sequence). V lost 1 base to trimming and J lost 0 bases, with 11 bases between them. The CDR3 coding sequence is TGTGCCAGCAGCTTAGAAGACATCCTAAGCACAGATACGCAGTATTTT. It translates to CASSLEDILSTDTQYF.

The V call is TRBV12-5, the J call TRBJ1-5; no definite D call. Germline loops: CDR1 LGHNT, CDR2 FRNRAP. V shed 0 bases and J shed 0 bases, with 12 bases lying between them. CDR3 size: 17 residues. CDR3 region: CASGLVLMGNSNQPQHF. The CDR3 nucleotides read TGTGCTAGTGGTTTGGTACTGATGGGGAATAGCAATCAGCCCCAGCATTTT.

This chain links TRBV15 with TRBJ2-5; D might be TRBD2 (6 bases). Germline V gene data show CDR1 as LNHNV and CDR2 as YYDKDF (reference sequence). The CDR3 runs 15 residues. Deletions cut 3 bases from V and 5 bases from J, with 16 bases between. The CDR3 sequence: CATSRTRDGSETQYF. The CDR3 DNA is TGTGCCACCAGCAGGACTAGGGACGGGTCCGAGACCCAGTACTTC.

The gene calls are TRBV9 and TRBJ2-2, with D possibly being TRBD2 (5 bases). The V end was cut by 3 bases, the J end by 6 bases, with 12 bases between. The CDR3 runs 14 residues. Germline V gene lookup returns CDR1 SGDLS and CDR2 YYNGEE. CDR3 coding DNA: TGTGCCAGCAGCGCAACTCCGGGGTCCGGGGAGCTGTTTTTT. Amino acid sequence: CASSATPGSGELFF. Looking up the rest from reference TRBV9 and TRBJ2-2 gives the full variable domain: DSGVTQTPKHLITATGQRVTLRCSPRSGDLSVYWYQQSLDQGLQFLIQYYNGEERAKGNILERFSAQQFPDLHSELNLSSLELGDSALYFCASSATPGSGELFFGEGSRLTVL.

This sequence joins TRBV11-1 and TRBJ2-3; D gene ambiguous. Trimming removed 2 bases at V and 0 bases at J, with 12 bases between. In germline, CDR1 is SGHAT, CDR2 FQDESV (reference sequence). The CDR3 length is 16 residues. CDR3 sequence reads: CASSLTLSISTDTQYF. CDR3 sequence (DNA): TGTGCCAGCAGCTTAACCCTTAGCATCAGCACAGATACGCAGTATTTT.

The chain has TRBV5-1 and TRBJ1-5; D unclear. Trimming took off 4 bases at V and 3 bases at J, with 11 bases between the two ends. Germline V CDR1 and CDR2: SGHRS, YFSETQ. CDR3 size: 14 residues. The CDR3 DNA sequence: TGCGCCAGCAGCCCAGGTCCCGTCAATCAGCCCCAGCATTTT. It codes for CASSPGPVNQPQHF.

The chain recombines TRBV18 with TRBJ1-4; D gene unclear. This CDR3 is built from 10 residues. Germline CDR1 is KGHSH and CDR2 is LQKENI. V was shortened by 4 bases and J by 7 bases, with 1 base between the two germline ends. Written as DNA, the CDR3 is TGTGCCAGCTCACGTGAAAAACTGTTTTTT. It is translated as CASSREKLFF.

The rearrangement joins TRBV3-1 (or the pseudogene TRBV3-2) to TRBJ2-5, with 11 positions matching TRBD2. V shed 2 bases and J 4 bases; nucleotides not matched to a gene: 6. The length of the CDR3 is 16 residues. The V gene's germline CDR1 is LGHDT and CDR2 YNNKEL (reference sequence). CDR3 amino acids: CASSQPYSGGGETQYF. The DNA for the CDR3 is TGTGCCAGCAGCCAACCGTATAGCGGGGGGGGAGAGACCCAGTACTTC.

About this clone: One end of the junction is discordant with germline, which a read error may explain. The CDR3 DNA follows: TGTGCTAGCAGCCCGGGACAGGGGGAATCACCCCTCCACTTT. This encodes CASSPGQGESPLHF. V is TRBV6-4 and J is TRBJ1-6, with 11 positions matching TRBD1. This CDR3 comprises 14 residues. Germline CDR1 and CDR2: MRHNA and SNTAGT.

V and J are TRBV24-1 and TRBJ2-3, with a possible D match to TRBD1 (5 bases). Trimming left V 9 bases short and J 2 bases short, with 14 bases between. Germline V gene data show CDR1 as KGHDR and CDR2 as SFDVKD. CDR3 size: 14 residues. This CDR3 is CATSPTGDTDTQYF. The DNA of the CDR3 is TGTGCCACCTCCCCCACAGGAGACACAGATACGCAGTATTTT.

The chain employs TRBV19 and TRBJ1-2, with D possibly TRBD1 on 5 matching bases. V lost 10 bases and J 0 bases, leaving 21 bases between the germline ends. This CDR3 has 16 amino acids. The germline CDR1 and CDR2 sequences are LNHDA and SQIVND (reference sequence). The CDR3 loop is CATKVYATEPNYGYTF. The CDR3 nucleotides read TGTGCCACTAAAGTATATGCGACAGAACCTAACTATGGCTACACCTTC.

This chain joins TRBV6-6 and TRBJ1-1; D possibly corresponds to TRBD1 (5 bases). The CDR3 is 18 residues long. Germline loops: CDR1 MNHNY, CDR2 SVGAGI (reference sequence). Trimming took 5 bases from V and 1 from J, leaving 23 bases between them. The chain's CDR3 is CASSPRTGTPIANTEAFF. CDR3 nucleotide sequence: TGTGCCAGCAGTCCCCGCACCGGGACTCCAATCGCGAACACTGAAGCTTTCTTT.

The sample holds one count of this clone. This same CDR3 is encoded by further DNA sequences in the sample. This chain joins TRBV7-2 and TRBJ2-7; D unresolved. Germline CDR1 reads SGHTA; CDR2 reads FQGNSA. Trimming took 1 base from V and 0 from J, leaving 4 bases between them. The CDR3 runs 13 residues. The chain's CDR3 is CASSLDSSYEQYF. DNA of the CDR3: TGTGCCAGCAGCTTAGATAGCTCCTACGAGCAGTACTTC.

This rearrangement joins TRBV10-2 to TRBJ2-3; 9 nucleotides match TRBD2. This CDR3 is built from 15 residues. Germline CDR1 and CDR2: WSHSY and SAAADI. V lost 8 bases to trimming and J lost 3 bases; unmatched junction nucleotides: 9. The CDR3 nucleotides are TGCGCCAGCCTGGGGCGGGGGGGAAGGACAGATACGCAGTATTTT. Protein: CASLGRGGRTDTQYF.

This clone was recorded only once. The chain joins TRBV9 to TRBJ2-7, with D hard to call. In germline, CDR1 is SGDLS, CDR2 YYNGEE. The CDR3 consists of 17 residues. V lost 4 bases, J lost 0 bases, and 20 bases lay in between. In DNA, the CDR3 is TGTGCCAGCAGCCCCCCATATCCCGTGTTCCCCTCCTACGAGCAGTACTTC. This codes for CASSPPYPVFPSYEQYF.

This clone was recorded only once. The junction departs from the called germline gene at one end, perhaps through a read error. The chain uses TRBV6-1 and TRBJ2-7, with D possibly called TRBD1 or TRBD2 (7 bases each). The CDR3 is made up of 14 amino acids. Germline CDR1 reads MNHNS; CDR2 reads SASEGT. The chain's CDR3 is CASSKAGQTYEQYF. DNA of the CDR3: TGTGCCAGCAGTAAAGCGGGACAGACCTACGAGCAGTACTTC.

The chain employs TRBV28 and TRBJ1-1, with 10 bases aligning to TRBD1. With V trimmed by 1 base and J by 2 bases, 1 base remained unmatched. The CDR3 contains 15 residues. The germline V gene has CDR1 MDHEN and CDR2 SYDVKM. The CDR3 loop is CASSLSTGGNTEAFF. The CDR3 region has the DNA TGTGCCAGCAGTTTATCGACAGGGGGCAACACTGAAGCTTTCTTT.

V is TRBV4-3 and J is TRBJ1-6, with D unclear. The CDR3 is 14 amino acids. Trimming removed 3 bases from V and 2 bases from J, with 5 bases in between. The germline CDR1 and CDR2 sequences are LGHNA and YSLEER. CDR3 in DNA: TGCGCCAGCAGCCACCAAGCCTATAATTCACCCCTCCACTTT. As protein: CASSHQAYNSPLHF.

The chain uses TRBV23-1 and TRBJ2-7, with D possibly being TRBD1 or TRBD2 (5 bases each). TRBV23-1 is filed as an ORF, its function uncertain. Trimming left V 7 bases short and J 5 bases short, with 15 bases between. This CDR3 contains 13 residues. CDR3 bases: TGCGCCAGCAAGAACGGGGCTTTCGACGAGCAGTACTTC. Translating gives CASKNGAFDEQYF.

The J gene is TRBJ1-1, the V gene TRBV27; D remains unclear. CDR3 size: 12 residues. Germline assignment: CDR1 MNHEY and CDR2 SMNVEV (reference sequence). V was shortened by 6 bases and J by 1 base, with 6 bases between the two germline ends. The CDR3 is CASRRGNTEAFF. CDR3 nucleotides: TGTGCCAGCAGACGCGGGAACACTGAAGCTTTCTTT.

This clone was picked up a small number of times. The CDR3 coding sequence is TGTGCCAGCAGCCCGGGACAGGGGGCCACAGATACGCAGTATTTT. Protein: CASSPGQGATDTQYF. The chain links TRBV7-9 to TRBJ2-3; 12 bases are a match to TRBD1. With V trimmed by 5 bases and J by 2 bases, 2 bases remained unmatched. The CDR3 contains 15 residues. CDR1 SEHNR and CDR2 FQNEAQ come from the germline V gene (reference sequence).

About this clone: Relative to the germline gene, one junction end is altered; a read error may explain this. The chain employs TRBV7-9 and TRBJ2-7; D is perhaps TRBD2 (5 bases). Germline CDR1 SEHNR, CDR2 FQNEAQ (reference sequence). The length of the CDR3 is 15 residues. The DNA of the CDR3 is TGTGCCAGCAGCCTAGCTAACCTGAGCTCCTACGAGCAGTACTTC. Translating gives CASSLANLSSYEQYF.

The chain has TRBV11-2 and TRBJ2-1, with 12 bases that match TRBD2. The CDR3 has 15 amino acids. CDR1 and CDR2 from the germline V gene are SGHAT and FQNNGV. The V gene end was trimmed by 6 bases and the J gene end by 6 bases; junction bases not matched to a gene: 6. The CDR3 here is CASRNLAGGLNEQFF. CDR3 nucleotide sequence: TGTGCCAGCAGGAACCTAGCGGGGGGGCTCAATGAGCAGTTCTTC.

The V gene is TRBV6-6, the J gene TRBJ1-6; possible D gene TRBD1, 5 bases. Germline V gene lookup returns CDR1 MNHNY and CDR2 SVGAGI (reference sequence). Deletions cut 2 bases from V and 8 bases from J, with 10 bases between. CDR3 size: 14 residues. The CDR3: CASSYEGVDSPLHF. For the CDR3, the DNA is TGTGCCAGCAGTTACGAAGGGGTGGATTCACCCCTCCACTTT.

This sequence joins TRBV24-1 and TRBJ2-5; unclear D gene. The CDR3 spans 12 residues. V was trimmed by 4 bases and J by 5 bases, leaving 7 bases between them. In germline, CDR1 is KGHDR, CDR2 SFDVKD. In DNA, the CDR3 is TGTGCCACCAGTGACGTTAGGGAGACCCAGTACTTC. It yields the protein CATSDVRETQYF.

The table lists this clone with a count of one. In DNA form, the CDR3 reads TGCGCCAGCAGCCCGCCGGGACGGATGAACACTGAAGCTTTCTTT. It yields the protein CASSPPGRMNTEAFF. The genes are TRBV5-1 and TRBJ1-1, with TRBD1 as a possible D gene (5 bases). V was shortened by 4 bases and J by 0 bases, with 13 bases between the two germline ends. The germline V gene has CDR1 SGHRS and CDR2 YFSETQ. The CDR3 is 15 residues long.

V is TRBV7-9 and J is TRBJ1-2; D call uncertain. The ends were cut back, 2 bases at V and 7 bases at J, with 14 bases in the middle. This CDR3 comprises 14 residues. Germline CDR1 reads SEHNR; CDR2 reads FQNEAQ (reference sequence). The DNA for the CDR3 is TGTGCCAGCAGCTTACAAGGTAGTTCGGGTGGCTACACCTTC. Protein: CASSLQGSSGGYTF. Drawing the rest from reference TRBV7-9 and TRBJ1-2, the complete variable domain is DTGVSQNPRHKITKRGQNVTFRCDPISEHNRLYWYRQTLGQGPEFLTYFQNEAQLEKSRLLSDRFSAERPKGSFSTLEIQRTEQGDSAMYLCASSLQGSSGGYTFGSGTRLTVV.